Given below is one T cell receptor beta chain in context. Clones were sequenced by immunoSEQ multiplex PCR, and TCRdb holds only the in-frame ones, with some missing. The data show about 59,000 clones, with around 90% seen just once and 1.5% to 2% held by the top ten. J lost 9 bases, V lost 11 bases, and 5 bases had no gene match. Germline CDR1 LNHDA, CDR2 SQIVND (reference sequence). This CDR3 spans 12 amino acids. This entry is derived from a study of control samples from healthy donors and cancer patients. This chain connects TRBV19 to TRBJ1-6, with TRBD1 identical over 9 bases. The receptor was derived from a man in his forties or fifties with colorectal cancer. Specimen: PBMCs. As DNA, the CDR3 is TGTGCCGGGACAGGGATAGGTTCACCCCTCCACTTT. Protein: CAGTGIGSPLHF.